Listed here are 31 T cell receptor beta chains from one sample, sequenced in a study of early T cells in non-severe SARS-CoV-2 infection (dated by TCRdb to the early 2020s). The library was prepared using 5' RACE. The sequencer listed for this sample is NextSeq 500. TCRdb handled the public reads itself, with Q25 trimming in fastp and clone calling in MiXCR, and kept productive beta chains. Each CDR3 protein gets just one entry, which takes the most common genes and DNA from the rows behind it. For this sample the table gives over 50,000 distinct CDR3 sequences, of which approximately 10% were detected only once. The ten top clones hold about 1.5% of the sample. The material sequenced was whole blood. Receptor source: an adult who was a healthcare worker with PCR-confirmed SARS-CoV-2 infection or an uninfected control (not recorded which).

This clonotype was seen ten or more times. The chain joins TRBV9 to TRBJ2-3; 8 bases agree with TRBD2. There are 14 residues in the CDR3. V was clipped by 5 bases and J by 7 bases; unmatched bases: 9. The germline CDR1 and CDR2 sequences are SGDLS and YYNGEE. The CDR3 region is CASSDVGGAHTQYF. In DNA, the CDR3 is TGTGCCAGCAGTGATGTCGGGGGGGCCCATACGCAGTATTTT.

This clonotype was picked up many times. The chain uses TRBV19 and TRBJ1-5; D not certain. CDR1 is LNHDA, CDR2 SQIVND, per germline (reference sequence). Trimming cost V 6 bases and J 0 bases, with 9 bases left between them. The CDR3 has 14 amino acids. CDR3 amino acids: CASRRTYSNQPQHF. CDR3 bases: TGTGCCAGTAGGAGAACGTATAGCAATCAGCCCCAGCATTTT.

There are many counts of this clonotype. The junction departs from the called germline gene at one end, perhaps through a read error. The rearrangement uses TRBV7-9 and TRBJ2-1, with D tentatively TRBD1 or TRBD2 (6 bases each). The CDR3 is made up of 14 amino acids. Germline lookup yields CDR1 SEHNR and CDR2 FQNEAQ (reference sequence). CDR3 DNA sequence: TGTGCCAGCAGCTTAGAAGCTCTTTTCAAGGGGGGCCACTTC. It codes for CASSLEALFKGGHF.

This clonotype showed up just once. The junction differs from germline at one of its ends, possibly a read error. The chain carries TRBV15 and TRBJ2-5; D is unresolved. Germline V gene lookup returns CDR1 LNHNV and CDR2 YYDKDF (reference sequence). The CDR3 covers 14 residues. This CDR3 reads CATSSPDWQETQYF. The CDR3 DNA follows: TGTGCCACCAGCAGCCCCGACTGGCAAGAGACCCAGTACTTT. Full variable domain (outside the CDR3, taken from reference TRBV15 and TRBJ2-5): DAMVIQNPRYQVTQFGKPVTLSCSQTLNHNVMYWYQQKSSQAPKLLFHYYDKDFNNEADTPDNFQSRRPNTSFCFLDIRSPGLGDTAMYLCATSSPDWQETQYFGPGTRLLVL.

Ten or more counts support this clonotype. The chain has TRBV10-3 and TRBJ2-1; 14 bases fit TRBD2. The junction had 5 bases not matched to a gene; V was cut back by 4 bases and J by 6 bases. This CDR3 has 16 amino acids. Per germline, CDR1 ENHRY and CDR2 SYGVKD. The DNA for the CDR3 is TGTGCCATCAGTGGGATAGGGACTAGCGGGGGCAATGAGCAGTTCTTC. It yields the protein CAISGIGTSGGNEQFF.

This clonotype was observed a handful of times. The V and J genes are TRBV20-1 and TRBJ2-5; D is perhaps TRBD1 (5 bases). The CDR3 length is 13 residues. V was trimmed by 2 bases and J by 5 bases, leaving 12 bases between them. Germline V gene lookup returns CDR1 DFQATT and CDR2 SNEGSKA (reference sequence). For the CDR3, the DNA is TGCAGTGCTAGATTGAGCCCAGGGGAGACCCAGTACTTC. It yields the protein CSARLSPGETQYF.

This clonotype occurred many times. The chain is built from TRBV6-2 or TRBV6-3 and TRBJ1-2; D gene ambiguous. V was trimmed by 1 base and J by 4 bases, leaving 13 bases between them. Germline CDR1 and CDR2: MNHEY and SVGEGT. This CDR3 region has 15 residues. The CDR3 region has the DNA TGTGCCAGCAGTTACTGGTCACCAGATGGCTATGGCTACACCTTC. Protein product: CASSYWSPDGYGYTF.

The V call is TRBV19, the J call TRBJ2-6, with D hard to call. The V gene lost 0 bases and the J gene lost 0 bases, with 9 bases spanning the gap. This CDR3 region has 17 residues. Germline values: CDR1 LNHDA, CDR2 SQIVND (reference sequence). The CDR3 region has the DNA TGTGCCAGTAGTATAGAAGCTGTTAGCTCTGGGGCCAACGTCCTGACTTTC. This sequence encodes CASSIEAVSSGANVLTF.

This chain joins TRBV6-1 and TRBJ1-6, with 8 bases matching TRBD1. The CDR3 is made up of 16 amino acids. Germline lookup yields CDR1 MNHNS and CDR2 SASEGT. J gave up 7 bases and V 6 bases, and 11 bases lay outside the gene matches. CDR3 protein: CASSPGGAGGNSPLHF. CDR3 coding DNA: TGTGCCAGCAGCCCGGGGGGGGCAGGGGGCAATTCACCCCTCCACTTT.

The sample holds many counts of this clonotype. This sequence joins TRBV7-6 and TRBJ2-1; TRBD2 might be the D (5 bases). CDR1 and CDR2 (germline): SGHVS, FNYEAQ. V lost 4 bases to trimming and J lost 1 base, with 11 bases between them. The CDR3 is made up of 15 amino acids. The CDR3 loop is CASSSLAGSYNEQFF. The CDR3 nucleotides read TGTGCCAGCAGCTCCCTAGCTGGGTCCTACAATGAGCAGTTCTTC.

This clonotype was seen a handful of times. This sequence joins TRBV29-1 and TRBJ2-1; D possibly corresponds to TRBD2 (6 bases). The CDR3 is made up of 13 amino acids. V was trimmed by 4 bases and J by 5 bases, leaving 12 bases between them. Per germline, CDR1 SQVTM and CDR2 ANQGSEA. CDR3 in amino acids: CSVAGVRDNEQFF. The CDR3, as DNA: TGCAGCGTTGCGGGGGTGCGGGACAATGAGCAGTTCTTC.

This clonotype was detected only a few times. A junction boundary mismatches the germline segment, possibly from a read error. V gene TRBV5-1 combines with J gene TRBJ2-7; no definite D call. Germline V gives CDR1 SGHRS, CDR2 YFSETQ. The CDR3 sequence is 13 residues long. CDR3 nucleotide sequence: TGCGCCAGCAGTTTGGATACGCGAATCGAGCAGTACTTC. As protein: CASSLDTRIEQYF.

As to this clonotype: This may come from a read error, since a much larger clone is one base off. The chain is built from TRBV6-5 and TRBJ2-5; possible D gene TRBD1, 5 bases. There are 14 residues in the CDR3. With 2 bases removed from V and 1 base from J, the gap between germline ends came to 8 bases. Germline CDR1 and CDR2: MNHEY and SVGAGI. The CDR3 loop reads CASSYVGPQETQYF. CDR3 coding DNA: TGTGCCAGCAGTTACGTGGGGCCCCAAGAGACCCAGTACTTC.

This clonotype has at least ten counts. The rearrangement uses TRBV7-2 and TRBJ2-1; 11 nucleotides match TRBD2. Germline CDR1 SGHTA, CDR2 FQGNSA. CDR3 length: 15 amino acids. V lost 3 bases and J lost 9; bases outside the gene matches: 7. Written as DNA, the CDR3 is TGTGCCAGCAGCTTGTTTAGCGGGGGGGCCGTTGAGCAGTTCTTC. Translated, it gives CASSLFSGGAVEQFF. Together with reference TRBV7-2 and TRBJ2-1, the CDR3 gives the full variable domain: GAGVSQSPSNKVTEKGKDVELRCDPISGHTALYWYRQSLGQGLEFLIYFQGNSAPDKSGLPSDRFSAERTGGSVSTLTIQRTQQEDSAVYLCASSLFSGGAVEQFFGPGTRLTVL.

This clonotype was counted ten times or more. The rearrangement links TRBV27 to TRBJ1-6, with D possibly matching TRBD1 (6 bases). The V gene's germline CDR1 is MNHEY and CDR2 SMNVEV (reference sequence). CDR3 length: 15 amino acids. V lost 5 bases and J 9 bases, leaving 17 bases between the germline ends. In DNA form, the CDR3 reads TGTGCCAGCAGTACTCAACAGGGATACGGTTCACCCCTCCACTTT. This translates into CASSTQQGYGSPLHF.

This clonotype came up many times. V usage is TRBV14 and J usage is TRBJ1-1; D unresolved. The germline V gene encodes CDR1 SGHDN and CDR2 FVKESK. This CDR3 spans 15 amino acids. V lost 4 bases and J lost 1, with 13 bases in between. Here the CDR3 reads CASSPLALKNTEAFF. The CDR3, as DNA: TGTGCCAGCAGCCCTTTAGCACTCAAGAACACTGAAGCTTTCTTT. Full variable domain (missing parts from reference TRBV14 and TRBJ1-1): EAGVTQFPSHSVIEKGQTVTLRCDPISGHDNLYWYRRVMGKEIKFLLHFVKESKQDESGMPNNRFLAERTGGTYSTLKVQPAELEDSGVYFCASSPLALKNTEAFFGQGTRLTVV.

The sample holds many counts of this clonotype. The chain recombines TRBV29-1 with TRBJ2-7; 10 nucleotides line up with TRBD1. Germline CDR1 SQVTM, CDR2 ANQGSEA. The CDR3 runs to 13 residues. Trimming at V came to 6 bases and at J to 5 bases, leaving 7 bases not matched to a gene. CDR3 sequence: CSVRTGGRDEQYF. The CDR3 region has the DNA TGCAGCGTCCGGACAGGGGGTCGCGACGAGCAGTACTTC.

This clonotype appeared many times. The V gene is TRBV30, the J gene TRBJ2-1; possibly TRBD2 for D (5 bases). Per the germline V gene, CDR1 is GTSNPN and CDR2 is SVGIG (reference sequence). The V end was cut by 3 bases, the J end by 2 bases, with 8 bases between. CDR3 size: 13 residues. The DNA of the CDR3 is TGTGCCTGGAGGAAACTAGCCTACAATGAGCAGTTCTTC. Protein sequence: CAWRKLAYNEQFF. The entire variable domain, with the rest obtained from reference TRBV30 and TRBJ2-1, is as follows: SQTIHQWPATLVQPVGSPLSLECTVEGTSNPNLYWYRQAAGRGLQLLFYSVGIGQISSEVPQNLSASRPQDRQFILSSKKLLLSDSGFYLCAWRKLAYNEQFFGPGTRLTVL.

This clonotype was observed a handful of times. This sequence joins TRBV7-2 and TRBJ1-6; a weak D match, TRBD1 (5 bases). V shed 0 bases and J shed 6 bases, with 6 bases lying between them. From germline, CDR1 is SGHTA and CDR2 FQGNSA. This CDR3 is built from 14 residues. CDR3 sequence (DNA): TGTGCCAGCAGCTTAGCGACAGTTAATTCACCCCTCCACTTT. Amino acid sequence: CASSLATVNSPLHF.

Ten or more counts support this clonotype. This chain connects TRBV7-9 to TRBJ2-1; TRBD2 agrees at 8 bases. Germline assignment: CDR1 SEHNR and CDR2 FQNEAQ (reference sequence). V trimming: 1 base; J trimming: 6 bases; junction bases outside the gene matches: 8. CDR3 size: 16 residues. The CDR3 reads CASSLDRGGPLNEQFF. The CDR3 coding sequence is TGTGCCAGCAGCTTAGATCGGGGGGGCCCGCTCAATGAGCAGTTCTTC.

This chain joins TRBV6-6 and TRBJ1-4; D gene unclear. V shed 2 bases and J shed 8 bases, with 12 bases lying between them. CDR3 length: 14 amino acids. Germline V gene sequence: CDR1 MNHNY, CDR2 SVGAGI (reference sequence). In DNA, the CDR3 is TGTGCCAGCAGTTACCTCCGGACCGCCGAAAAACTGTTTTTT. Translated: CASSYLRTAEKLFF.

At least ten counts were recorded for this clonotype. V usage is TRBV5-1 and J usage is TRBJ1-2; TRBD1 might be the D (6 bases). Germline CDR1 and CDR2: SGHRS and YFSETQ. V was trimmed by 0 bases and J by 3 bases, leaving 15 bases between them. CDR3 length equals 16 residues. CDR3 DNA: TGCGCCAGCAGCTTGGGCCGGGGGCCGGGGCACTATGGCTACACCTTC. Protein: CASSLGRGPGHYGYTF. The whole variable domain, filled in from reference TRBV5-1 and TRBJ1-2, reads KAGVTQTPRYLIKTRGQQVTLSCSPISGHRSVSWYQQTPGQGLQFLFEYFSETQRNKGNFPGRFSGRQFSNSRSEMNVSTLELGDSALYLCASSLGRGPGHYGYTFGSGTRLTVV.

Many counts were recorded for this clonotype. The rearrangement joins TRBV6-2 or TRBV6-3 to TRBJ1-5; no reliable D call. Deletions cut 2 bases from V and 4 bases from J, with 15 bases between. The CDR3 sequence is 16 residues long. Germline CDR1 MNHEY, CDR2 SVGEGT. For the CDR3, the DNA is TGTGCCAGCAGTTACGTCGGCAGCGTAGGAAATCAGCCCCAGCATTTT. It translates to CASSYVGSVGNQPQHF.

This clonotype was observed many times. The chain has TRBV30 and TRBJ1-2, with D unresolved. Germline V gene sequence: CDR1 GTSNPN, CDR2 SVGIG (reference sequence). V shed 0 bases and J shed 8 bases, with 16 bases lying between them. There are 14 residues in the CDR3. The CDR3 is CAWSVRGGSWGYTF. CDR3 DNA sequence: TGTGCCTGGAGTGTAAGAGGAGGGTCGTGGGGCTACACCTTC.

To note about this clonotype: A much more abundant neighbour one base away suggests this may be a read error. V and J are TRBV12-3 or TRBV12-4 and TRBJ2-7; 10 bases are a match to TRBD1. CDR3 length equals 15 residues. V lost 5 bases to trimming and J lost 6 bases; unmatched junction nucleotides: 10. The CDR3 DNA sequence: TGTGCCAGCAGTACCCCCGGGACAGGGGAACCCGAGCAGTACTTC. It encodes CASSTPGTGEPEQYF.

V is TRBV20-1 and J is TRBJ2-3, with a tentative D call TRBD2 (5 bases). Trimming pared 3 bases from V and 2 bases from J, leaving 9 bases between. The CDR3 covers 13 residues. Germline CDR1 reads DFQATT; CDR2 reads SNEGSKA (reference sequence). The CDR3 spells CSASSGSTDTQYF. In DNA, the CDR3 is TGCAGTGCTAGCTCGGGATCCACAGATACGCAGTATTTT.

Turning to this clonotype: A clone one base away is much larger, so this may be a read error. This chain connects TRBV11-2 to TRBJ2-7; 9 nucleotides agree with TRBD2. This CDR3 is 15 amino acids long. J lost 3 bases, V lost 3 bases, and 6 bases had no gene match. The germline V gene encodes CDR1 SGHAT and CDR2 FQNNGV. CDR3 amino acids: CASSFKRGALYEQYF. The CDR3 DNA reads TGTGCCAGCAGCTTTAAGCGGGGGGCTCTCTACGAGCAGTACTTC.

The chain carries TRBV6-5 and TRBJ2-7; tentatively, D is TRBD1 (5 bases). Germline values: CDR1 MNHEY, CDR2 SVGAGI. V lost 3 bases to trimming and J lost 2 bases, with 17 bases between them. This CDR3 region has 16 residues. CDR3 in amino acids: CASSYILGQGPYEQYF. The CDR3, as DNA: TGTGCCAGCAGTTATATCTTAGGGCAGGGTCCCTACGAGCAGTACTTC.

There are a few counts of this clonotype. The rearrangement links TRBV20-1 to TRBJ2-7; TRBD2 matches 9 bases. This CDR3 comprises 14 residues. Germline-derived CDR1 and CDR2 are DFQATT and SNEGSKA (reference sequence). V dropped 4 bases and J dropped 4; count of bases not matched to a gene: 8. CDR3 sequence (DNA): TGCAGTGCTACGGGGAGCGGGAGGCGGTACGAGCAGTACTTC. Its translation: CSATGSGRRYEQYF.

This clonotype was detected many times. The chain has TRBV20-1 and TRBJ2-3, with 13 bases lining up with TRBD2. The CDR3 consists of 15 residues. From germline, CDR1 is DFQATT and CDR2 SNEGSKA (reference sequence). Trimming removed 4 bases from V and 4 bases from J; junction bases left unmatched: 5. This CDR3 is CSAKRLAGGSDTQYF. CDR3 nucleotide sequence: TGCAGTGCTAAACGACTAGCGGGGGGTTCAGATACGCAGTATTTT.

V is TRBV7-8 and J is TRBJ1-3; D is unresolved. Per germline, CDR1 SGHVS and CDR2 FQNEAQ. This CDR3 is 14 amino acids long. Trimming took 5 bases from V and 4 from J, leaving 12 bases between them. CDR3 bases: TGTGCCAGCAGCCTTGCGCCCGTGGGAAACACCATATATTTT. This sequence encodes CASSLAPVGNTIYF.